The TCR beta chain described here comes from a study of radiation and T cells in renal cell carcinoma. The study's findings and limits: No pretreatment tumor biopsies were available for baseline clonotypes. From baseline, blood top tumor clonotypes peaked at 2 weeks post-radiation.

TCRdb keeps only in-frame clones here, not all; method: immunoSEQ multiplex PCR. The sample yields some 110,000 clones, roughly 80% seen once. Specified time point: baseline pretreatment blood. Treatment reported: 15 Gy SBRT to primary tumor, nephrectomy 4 weeks later. The CDR3 extends over 13 amino acids. Between the trimmed V and J ends, which lost 0 bases and 4 bases, there was a span of 5 bases. Germline assignment: CDR1 MNHEY and CDR2 SVGAGI. Points on this clone: Antigen specificity is unknown.

The source material was blood, sampled from a patient whose treatment included radiotherapy and nephrectomy. This TCR was recovered from a woman in her fifties or sixties with renal cell carcinoma. The genes are TRBV6-5 and TRBJ2-3; no clear D gene. CDR3 residues: CASSYSVADTQYF. In DNA, the CDR3 is TGTGCCAGCAGTTACTCGGTTGCAGATACGCAGTATTTT.